A single sample is the source of the 9 T cell receptor beta chains below, sequenced in a study of OX40 agonist ivuxolimab in advanced cancers. TCRdb keeps only in-frame clones here, not all; method: immunoSEQ multiplex PCR. In the table there are roughly 32,000 clones, 85% to 95% of which are singletons. Sequences were derived from CD4+ or CD8+ T cells sorted from blood, sampled in a trial of the OX40 agonist ivuxolimab. The receptors shown here come from an adult with an advanced solid tumor such as melanoma, head and neck, liver or kidney cancer.

The rearrangement uses TRBV7-2 and TRBJ2-7, with 8 bases identical to TRBD2. CDR3 size: 15 residues. With 5 bases clipped from V and 2 bases from J, the junction kept 8 bases outside the gene matches. Germline loops: CDR1 SGHTA, CDR2 FQGNSA. The DNA of the CDR3 is TGTGCCAGCAGCGCGCAGGCGGGGGGTCCCTACGAGCAGTACTTC. It encodes CASSAQAGGPYEQYF.

The genes are TRBV6-1 and TRBJ1-5; no firm D call. The CDR3 runs 14 residues. Germline V gene sequence: CDR1 MNHNS, CDR2 SASEGT. V was clipped by 2 bases and J by 2 bases, with 7 bases between them. The CDR3 spells CASSEWAGNQPQHF. In DNA form, the CDR3 reads TGTGCCAGCAGTGAATGGGCAGGCAATCAGCCCCAGCATTTT.

V gene TRBV10-3 combines with J gene TRBJ2-7; the match to TRBD2 covers 11 bases. Germline V gene lookup returns CDR1 ENHRY and CDR2 SYGVKD. The CDR3 is made up of 15 amino acids. The ends lost 2 bases at V and 5 bases at J; junction bases unmatched: 5. The CDR3 reads CAISETSGSGHEQYF. The DNA of the CDR3 is TGTGCCATCAGTGAGACTAGCGGGAGCGGTCACGAGCAGTACTTC.

V is TRBV19 and J is TRBJ2-3; TRBD1 might be the D (6 bases). CDR3 length equals 14 residues. The V gene lost 5 bases and the J gene lost 6 bases, with 15 bases spanning the gap. Germline V gene sequence: CDR1 LNHDA, CDR2 SQIVND (reference sequence). The CDR3 is CASSQRGMLDTQYF. CDR3 coding DNA: TGTGCCAGTAGTCAAAGGGGGATGCTTGATACGCAGTATTTT. The whole variable domain, filled in from reference TRBV19 and TRBJ2-3, reads DGGITQSPKYLFRKEGQNVTLSCEQNLNHDAMYWYRQDPGQGLRLIYYSQIVNDFQKGDIAEGYSVSREKKESFPLTVTSAQKNPTAFYLCASSQRGMLDTQYFGPGTRLTVL.

This clone has just a few counts. The chain employs TRBV5-1 and TRBJ1-2; D gene unclear. In germline, CDR1 is SGHRS, CDR2 YFSETQ. This CDR3 comprises 13 residues. V was trimmed by 4 bases and J by 10 bases, leaving 17 bases between them. CDR3 in DNA: TGCGCCAGCAGCCCAAATACAGAGCCCGTCTACACCTTC. Translated, it gives CASSPNTEPVYTF.

This clone was observed a single time. The chain combines TRBV28 with TRBJ2-7; TRBD1 agrees at 7 bases. The germline CDR1 and CDR2 sequences are MDHEN and SYDVKM. This CDR3 has 14 amino acids. The trim removed 5 bases at V and 0 bases at J, leaving 4 bases unmatched. The CDR3 DNA is TGTGCCAGCAGTCTCCGACAGGGCTCCTACGAGCAGTACTTC. As protein: CASSLRQGSYEQYF.

This sequence joins TRBV7-9 and TRBJ2-2; D unclear. The V gene's germline CDR1 is SEHNR and CDR2 FQNEAQ (reference sequence). The V end lost 4 bases, the J end lost 0 bases, and 9 bases lay between the germline ends. The CDR3 has 15 residues. The CDR3 loop is CASSSDTANTGELFF. DNA of the CDR3: TGTGCCAGCAGCTCAGACACCGCGAACACCGGGGAGCTGTTTTTT.

This chain uses TRBV30 with TRBJ1-2; perhaps TRBD1 as D (5 bases). CDR1 is GTSNPN and CDR2 is SVGIG in the germline V gene (reference sequence). The length of the CDR3 is 12 residues. Trimming took off 2 bases at V and 4 bases at J, with 8 bases between the two ends. CDR3 bases: TGTGCCTGGAGTCCGGGACGCTATGGCTACACCTTC. Residues: CAWSPGRYGYTF.

The chain recombines TRBV15 with TRBJ2-7; 10 positions match TRBD1. This CDR3 has 14 residues. Per germline, CDR1 LNHNV and CDR2 YYDKDF (reference sequence). The junction had 6 bases not matched to a gene; V was cut back by 5 bases and J by 5 bases. The CDR3: CATSLGQGVDEQYF. The CDR3 nucleotides read TGTGCCACCAGCTTAGGACAGGGGGTTGACGAGCAGTACTTC.